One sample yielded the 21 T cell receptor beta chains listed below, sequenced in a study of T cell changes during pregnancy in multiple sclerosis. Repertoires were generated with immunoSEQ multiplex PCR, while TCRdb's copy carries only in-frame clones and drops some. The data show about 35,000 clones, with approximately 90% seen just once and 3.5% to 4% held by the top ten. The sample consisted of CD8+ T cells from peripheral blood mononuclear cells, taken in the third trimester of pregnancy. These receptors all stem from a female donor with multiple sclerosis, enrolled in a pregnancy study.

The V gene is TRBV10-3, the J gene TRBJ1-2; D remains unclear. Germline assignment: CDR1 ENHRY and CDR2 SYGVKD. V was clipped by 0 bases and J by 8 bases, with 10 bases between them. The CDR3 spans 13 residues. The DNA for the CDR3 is TGTGCCATCAGTGAGTCGATCGGTTACGGCTACACCTTC. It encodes CAISESIGYGYTF.

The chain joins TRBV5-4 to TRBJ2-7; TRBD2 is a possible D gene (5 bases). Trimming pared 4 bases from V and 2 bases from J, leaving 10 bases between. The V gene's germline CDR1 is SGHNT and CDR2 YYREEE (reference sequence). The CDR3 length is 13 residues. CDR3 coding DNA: TGTGCCAGCAGCCCCGGGGTGGCCTACGAGCAGTACTTC. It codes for CASSPGVAYEQYF.

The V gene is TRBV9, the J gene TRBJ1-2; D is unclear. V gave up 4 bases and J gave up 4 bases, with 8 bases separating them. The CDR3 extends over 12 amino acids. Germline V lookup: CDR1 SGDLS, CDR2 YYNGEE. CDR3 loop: CASSSPIYGYTF. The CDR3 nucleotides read TGTGCCAGCAGCTCTCCTATCTATGGCTACACCTTC.

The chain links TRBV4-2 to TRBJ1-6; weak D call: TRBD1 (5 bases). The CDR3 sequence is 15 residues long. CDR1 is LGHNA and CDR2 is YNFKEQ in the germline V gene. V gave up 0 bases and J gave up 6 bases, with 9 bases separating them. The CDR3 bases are TGTGCCAGCAGCCAAGATGCAGGGATTAATTCACCCCTCCACTTT. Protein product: CASSQDAGINSPLHF.

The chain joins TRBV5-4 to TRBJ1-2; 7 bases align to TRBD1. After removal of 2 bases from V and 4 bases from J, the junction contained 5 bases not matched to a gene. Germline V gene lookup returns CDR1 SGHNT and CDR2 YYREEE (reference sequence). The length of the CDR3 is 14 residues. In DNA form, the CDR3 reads TGTGCCAGCAGCTTCCGGACAGGAGTCTATGGCTACACCTTC. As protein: CASSFRTGVYGYTF.

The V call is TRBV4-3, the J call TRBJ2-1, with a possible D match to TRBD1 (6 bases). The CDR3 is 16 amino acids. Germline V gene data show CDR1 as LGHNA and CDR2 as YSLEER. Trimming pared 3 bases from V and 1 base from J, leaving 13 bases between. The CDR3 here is CASSQGLGGSYNEQFF. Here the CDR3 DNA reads TGCGCCAGCAGCCAGGGGTTAGGGGGATCCTACAATGAGCAGTTCTTC.

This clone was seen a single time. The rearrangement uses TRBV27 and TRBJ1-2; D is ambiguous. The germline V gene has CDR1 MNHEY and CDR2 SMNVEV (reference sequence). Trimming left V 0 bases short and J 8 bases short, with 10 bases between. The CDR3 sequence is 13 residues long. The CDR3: CASSLSPGRGYTF. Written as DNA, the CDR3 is TGTGCCAGCAGTTTATCGCCCGGGAGGGGCTACACCTTC.

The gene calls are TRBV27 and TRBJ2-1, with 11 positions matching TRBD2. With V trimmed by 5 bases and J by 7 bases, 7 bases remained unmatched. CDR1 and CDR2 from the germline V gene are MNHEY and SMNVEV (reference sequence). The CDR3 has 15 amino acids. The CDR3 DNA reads TGTGCCAGCAGTCTAGGGACTAGCGGAGAGAATGAGCAGTTCTTC. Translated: CASSLGTSGENEQFF.

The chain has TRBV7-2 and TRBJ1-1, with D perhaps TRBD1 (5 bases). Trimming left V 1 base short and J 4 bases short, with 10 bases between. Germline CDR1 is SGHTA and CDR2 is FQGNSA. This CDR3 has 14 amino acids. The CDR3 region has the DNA TGTGCCAGCAGCTTAGTCCAGGGTAGCACTGAAGCTTTCTTT. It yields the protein CASSLVQGSTEAFF.

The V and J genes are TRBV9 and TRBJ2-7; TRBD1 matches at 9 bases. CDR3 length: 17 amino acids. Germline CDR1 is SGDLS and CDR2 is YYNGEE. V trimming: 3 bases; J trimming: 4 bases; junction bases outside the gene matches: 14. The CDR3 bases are TGTGCCAGCAGCGCCGATTATGGACAGGGGATGGGGTACGAGCAGTACTTC. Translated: CASSADYGQGMGYEQYF.

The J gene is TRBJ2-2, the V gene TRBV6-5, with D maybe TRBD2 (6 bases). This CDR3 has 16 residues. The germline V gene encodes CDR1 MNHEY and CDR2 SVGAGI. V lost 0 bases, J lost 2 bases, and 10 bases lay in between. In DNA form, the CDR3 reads TGTGCCAGCAGTTACTCGACGGGGACTAACACCGGGGAGCTGTTTTTT. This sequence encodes CASSYSTGTNTGELFF.

The CDR3 loop reads CASRFSGTGVADDNEQFF. The DNA for the CDR3 is TGTGCCAGCAGATTCTCCGGGACAGGGGTAGCGGATGACAATGAGCAGTTCTTC. The gene calls are TRBV9 and TRBJ2-1; 10 nucleotides match TRBD1. Germline V gene sequence: CDR1 SGDLS, CDR2 YYNGEE. Germline trimming cut 5 bases from V and 5 bases from J; bases unmatched to any gene: 16. The CDR3 loop spans 18 amino acids.

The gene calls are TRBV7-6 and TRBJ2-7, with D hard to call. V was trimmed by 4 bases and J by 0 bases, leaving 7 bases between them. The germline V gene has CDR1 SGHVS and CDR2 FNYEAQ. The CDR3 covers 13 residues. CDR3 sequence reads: CASSSPSSYEQYF. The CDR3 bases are TGTGCCAGCAGCTCCCCGAGCTCCTACGAGCAGTACTTC.

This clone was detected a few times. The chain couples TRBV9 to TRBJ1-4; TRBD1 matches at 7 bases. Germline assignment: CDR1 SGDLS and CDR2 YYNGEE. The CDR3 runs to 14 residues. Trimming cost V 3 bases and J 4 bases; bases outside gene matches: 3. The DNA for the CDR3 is TGTGCCAGCAGCGGGGGGACAGTTAATGAAAAACTGTTTTTT. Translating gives CASSGGTVNEKLFF. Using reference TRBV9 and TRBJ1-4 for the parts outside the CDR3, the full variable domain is DSGVTQTPKHLITATGQRVTLRCSPRSGDLSVYWYQQSLDQGLQFLIQYYNGEERAKGNILERFSAQQFPDLHSELNLSSLELGDSALYFCASSGGTVNEKLFFGSGTQLSVL.

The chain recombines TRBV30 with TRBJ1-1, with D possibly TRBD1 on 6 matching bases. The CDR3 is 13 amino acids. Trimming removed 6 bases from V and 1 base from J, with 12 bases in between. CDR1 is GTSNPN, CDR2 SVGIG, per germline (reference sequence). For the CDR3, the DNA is TGTGCCTGCTCCGAACAGGGGAACACTGAAGCTTTCTTT. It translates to CACSEQGNTEAFF.

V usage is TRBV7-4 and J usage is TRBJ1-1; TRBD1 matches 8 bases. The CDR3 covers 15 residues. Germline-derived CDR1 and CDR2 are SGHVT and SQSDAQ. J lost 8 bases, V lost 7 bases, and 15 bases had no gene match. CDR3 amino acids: CASIPYRQGASEAFF. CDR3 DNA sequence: TGTGCCAGCATCCCTTACAGGCAGGGGGCTTCGGAAGCTTTCTTT.

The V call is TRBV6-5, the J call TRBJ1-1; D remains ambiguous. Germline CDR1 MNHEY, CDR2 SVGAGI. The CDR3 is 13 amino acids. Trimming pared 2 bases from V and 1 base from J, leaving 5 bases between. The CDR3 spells CASSYAPNTEAFF. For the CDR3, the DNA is TGTGCCAGCAGTTACGCGCCGAACACTGAAGCTTTCTTT.

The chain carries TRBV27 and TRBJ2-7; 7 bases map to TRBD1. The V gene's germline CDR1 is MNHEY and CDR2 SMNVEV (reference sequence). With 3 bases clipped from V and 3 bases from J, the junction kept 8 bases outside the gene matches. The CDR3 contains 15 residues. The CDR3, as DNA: TGTGCCAGCAGTTTTCAGACAGGGAGCCTCTACGAGCAGTACTTC. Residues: CASSFQTGSLYEQYF.

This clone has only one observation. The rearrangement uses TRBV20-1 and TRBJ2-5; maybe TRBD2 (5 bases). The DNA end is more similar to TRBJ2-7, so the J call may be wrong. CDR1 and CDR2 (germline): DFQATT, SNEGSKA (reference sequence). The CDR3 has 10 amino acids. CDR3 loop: CSARGGEQYF. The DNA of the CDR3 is TGCAGTGCTCGGGGTGGCGAGCAGTACTTC.

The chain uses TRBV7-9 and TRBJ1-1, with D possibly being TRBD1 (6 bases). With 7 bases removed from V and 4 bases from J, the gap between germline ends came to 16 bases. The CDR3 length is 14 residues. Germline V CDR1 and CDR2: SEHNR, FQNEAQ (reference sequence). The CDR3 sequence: CASIEGDLGTEAFF. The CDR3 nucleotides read TGTGCCAGCATCGAGGGGGATTTGGGCACTGAAGCTTTCTTT.

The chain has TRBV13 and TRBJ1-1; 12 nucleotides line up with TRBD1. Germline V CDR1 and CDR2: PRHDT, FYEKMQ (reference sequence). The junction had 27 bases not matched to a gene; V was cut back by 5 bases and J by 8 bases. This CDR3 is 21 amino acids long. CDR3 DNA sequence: TGTGCCAGCAGCGCTACCCCGGGACAGGGGGCAATGAGGTCTAGTCTCGGAGAAGCTTTCTTT. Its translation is CASSATPGQGAMRSSLGEAFF.